The next 14 T cell receptor beta chains were all read from a single sample in a study of control samples from healthy donors and cancer patients. Repertoires were generated with immunoSEQ multiplex PCR, while TCRdb's copy carries only in-frame clones and drops some. Of fewer than 70,000 clones listed, about 93% are singletons. The sample consisted of blood. The receptors were gathered from a man aged 25 to 40 in good health.

This chain uses TRBV5-4 with TRBJ2-3; a possible D gene is TRBD1 (5 bases). The germline V and J ends were trimmed by 1 base and 6 bases, with 9 bases remaining between them. Germline CDR1 reads SGHNT; CDR2 reads YYREEE (reference sequence). The CDR3 is made up of 13 amino acids. The CDR3 sequence is CASSLQGKDTQYF. CDR3 bases: TGTGCCAGCAGCTTGCAGGGTAAGGATACGCAGTATTTT.

The chain recombines TRBV25-1 with TRBJ1-1, with TRBD1 identical over 7 bases. Germline lookup yields CDR1 MGHDK and CDR2 SYGVNS. The CDR3 is made up of 14 amino acids. Trimming at V came to 3 bases and at J to 1 base, leaving 2 bases not matched to a gene. In nucleotides, the CDR3 is TGTGCCAGCAGTGACAGGGGGTCGAACACTGAAGCTTTCTTT. Its translation is CASSDRGSNTEAFF.

This clone was counted once. This rearrangement joins TRBV19 to TRBJ2-2; D tentatively reads TRBD1 or TRBD2 (5 bases each). Trimming removed 5 bases at V and 4 bases at J, with 20 bases between. Germline V gene lookup returns CDR1 LNHDA and CDR2 SQIVND (reference sequence). This CDR3 is 17 amino acids long. CDR3 DNA sequence: TGTGCCAGTAGTTCCCCCGGGACCCAGGGCGGCACCGGGGAGCTGTTTTTT. Residues: CASSSPGTQGGTGELFF.

The chain has TRBV6-5 and TRBJ2-7; D not certain. The V end lost 6 bases, the J end lost 5 bases, and 11 bases lay between the germline ends. The CDR3 has 12 residues. Per the germline V gene, CDR1 is MNHEY and CDR2 is SVGAGI. The CDR3 sequence is CASRFVPNEQYF. In DNA form, the CDR3 reads TGTGCCAGCAGATTTGTACCCAACGAGCAGTACTTC.

The rearrangement joins TRBV6-2 or TRBV6-3 to TRBJ2-7; no clear D gene. Trimming took 0 bases from V and 0 from J, leaving 9 bases between them. Germline V CDR1 and CDR2: MNHEY, SVGEGT. CDR3 length: 15 amino acids. This CDR3 reads CASSYSPSNSYEQYF. The CDR3 DNA reads TGTGCCAGCAGTTACTCTCCCAGTAACTCCTACGAGCAGTACTTC.

The V call is TRBV5-6, the J call TRBJ1-2, with D maybe TRBD1 (5 bases). Germline CDR1 SGHDT, CDR2 YYEEEE. The CDR3 covers 13 residues. V lost 0 bases and J 8 bases, leaving 11 bases between the germline ends. The DNA of the CDR3 is TGTGCCAGCAGCTTGGTCGGGGGGGAAGGCTACACCTTC. Its protein product is CASSLVGGEGYTF.

The chain carries TRBV30 and TRBJ2-1; 8 bases are a match to TRBD2. Germline loops: CDR1 GTSNPN, CDR2 SVGIG (reference sequence). Trimming at V came to 0 bases and at J to 4 bases, leaving 5 bases not matched to a gene. The CDR3 has 15 residues. As DNA, the CDR3 is TGTGCCTGGAGTGTGTCGGGGGGGCTTTACAATGAGCAGTTCTTC. The encoded protein is CAWSVSGGLYNEQFF.

This rearrangement joins TRBV2 to TRBJ2-5; 9 nucleotides agree with TRBD2. The germline CDR1 and CDR2 sequences are SNHLY and FYNNEI. The CDR3 has 14 residues. V gave up 10 bases and J gave up 5 bases; unmatched junction bases: 11. Here the CDR3 DNA reads TGTGCCATCAAAAAGGGACTAGCAGGGGAGACCCAGTACTTC. It yields the protein CAIKKGLAGETQYF.

This clone appeared once. This rearrangement joins TRBV3-1 (or the pseudogene TRBV3-2) to TRBJ1-5; 8 nucleotides match TRBD1. Trimming at V came to 0 bases and at J to 5 bases, leaving 6 bases not matched to a gene. Germline V gives CDR1 LGHDT, CDR2 YNNKEL (reference sequence). The CDR3 covers 16 residues. The CDR3 nucleotides read TGTGCCAGCAGCCAAGATCCCCAGGGGGCCCATCAGCCCCAGCATTTT. Translation gives CASSQDPQGAHQPQHF.

This sequence joins TRBV18 and TRBJ1-1; TRBD1 matches at 7 bases. Germline values: CDR1 KGHSH, CDR2 LQKENI. The CDR3 contains 14 residues. V shed 6 bases, J shed 3 bases, and the junction held 7 bases outside the gene matches. DNA for the CDR3: TGTGCCAGCTCCCAGGGACAGTTGGACACTGAAGCTTTCTTT. This translates into CASSQGQLDTEAFF. The full variable domain, in which reference TRBV18 and TRBJ1-1 provide the parts outside the CDR3, is NAGVMQNPRHLVRRRGQEARLRCSPMKGHSHVYWYRQLPEEGLKFMVYLQKENIIDESGMPKERFSAEFPKEGPSILRIQQVVRGDSAAYFCASSQGQLDTEAFFGQGTRLTVV.

This sequence joins TRBV6-5 and TRBJ2-5; 9 bases fit TRBD1. Germline V lookup: CDR1 MNHEY, CDR2 SVGAGI. V was pared by 6 bases and J by 3 bases, with 5 bases of the junction left unmatched. The length of the CDR3 is 14 residues. The CDR3 nucleotides read TGTGCCAGCAGCTCGGGACAGGGAGAAGAGACCCAGTACTTC. This translates into CASSSGQGEETQYF.

This chain uses TRBV18 with TRBJ1-6, with D hard to call. V lost 1 base and J lost 6, with 10 bases in between. Germline assignment: CDR1 KGHSH and CDR2 LQKENI. The CDR3 is 15 residues long. CDR3 DNA: TGTGCCAGCTCACCACTTGAGGGCTTTAATTCACCCCTCCACTTT. It specifies CASSPLEGFNSPLHF.

The rearrangement uses TRBV28 and TRBJ1-5, with D possibly TRBD1 on 6 matching bases. In germline, CDR1 is MDHEN, CDR2 SYDVKM. This CDR3 is 17 amino acids long. V dropped 5 bases and J dropped 2 bases, with 19 bases sitting between them. For the CDR3, the DNA is TGTGCCAGCAGTGAAACAGGGAAAGGTAAAGGCAATCAGCCCCAGCATTTT. It translates to CASSETGKGKGNQPQHF.

This chain connects TRBV24-1 to TRBJ1-2, with 7 bases aligning to TRBD1. V lost 5 bases to trimming and J lost 6 bases; unmatched junction nucleotides: 8. The CDR3 runs to 14 residues. Looked up from germline, CDR1 is KGHDR and CDR2 is SFDVKD. CDR3: CATSGQGRYDGYTF. The CDR3 DNA follows: TGTGCCACCAGTGGACAGGGACGGTATGATGGCTACACCTTC.